These T cell receptor beta chains were read from a single sample in a study of T-cell reconstitution after alpha-beta-depleted transplantation in children. TCRdb analysed the PCR reads with MiXCR anew, one entry per CDR3 protein. The table records about 980,000 distinct CDR3 sequences, around 30% of them present only once. Sequenced material: PBMCs, mostly from graft donor cells, taken 360 days after TCRalphabeta/CD19-depleted stem cell transplant. Receptor source: a boy in the first two years of life who had a stem cell transplant for SCID, so the T cells may come from the graft donor. The conserved cysteine and the conserved F or W are not part of the CDR3 here. Rows may omit the clone size; those that give it use once, few, many or a size class.

clone size: few; V gene: TRBV20-1; J gene: TRBJ1-6; CDR3 protein: SARPRLGSSYNSPLH
clone size: NA; V gene: TRBV5-1; J gene: TRBJ2-5; CDR3 protein: ASSYGWEETQY
clone size: NA; V gene: TRBV20-1; J gene: TRBJ1-2; CDR3 protein: SAEQGTNYGYT
clone size: NA; V gene: TRBV7-9; J gene: TRBJ1-2; CDR3 protein: ASSGAAYGYT
clone size: few; V gene: TRBV28; J gene: TRBJ2-3; CDR3 protein: ASDREAGADTQY
clone size: few; V gene: TRBV7-6; J gene: TRBJ2-1; CDR3 protein: ASSNSGLVNEQF
clone size: NA; V gene: TRBV7-2; J gene: TRBJ2-1; CDR3 protein: ASSQGWLAAYNEQF
clone size: few; V gene: TRBV6-2/TRBV6-3; J gene: TRBJ1-1; CDR3 protein: ASRSDHYTEAF
clone size: NA; V gene: TRBV18; J gene: TRBJ2-1; CDR3 protein: ASSPKGLAGPDEQF
clone size: few; V gene: TRBV4-1; J gene: TRBJ2-1; CDR3 protein: ASSQGGLGTRSTGEQF
clone size: NA; V gene: TRBV4-3; J gene: TRBJ2-3; CDR3 protein: ASSPSKGWGADTQY